This T cell receptor (beta chain) was identified during a study of CD8+ T cells in alopecia areata. Study details: Treatment comprised oral tofacitinib, 5 to 10 mg twice daily, in treated patients. Affected scalp percentage determined the severity score of treated patients. General study findings and limits: For baseline CD8+ expansion, any link to response stays uncertain with one nonresponder. In scalp, tofacitinib significantly decreased clonality and expanded CD8+ clones among the top 100.

TCR sequencing used cDNA made by reverse transcription of extracted RNA. Profiled with immunoSEQ multiplex PCR; TCRdb holds only in-frame clones, not every one. The sample yields more than 85,000 clones, under 70% seen once. Remarks on this clone: Its specificity is unknown.

Stated treatment: oral pan-JAK inhibitor, 5-10 mg twice daily. The source of this sequence is a human donor with alopecia areata. Sample: CD8+ T cells sorted from blood, taken at week 4, from a patient treated with tofacitinib.

The chain's CDR3 is CASSLVAQGPATEAFF. DNA of the CDR3: TGTGCCAGCAGCTTAGTAGCACAGGGGCCGGCCACTGAAGCTTTCTTT. The chain employs TRBV7-9 and TRBJ1-1, with 7 bases that match TRBD1. The ends lost 1 base at V and 4 bases at J; junction bases unmatched: 9. In germline, CDR1 is SEHNR, CDR2 FQNEAQ (reference sequence). The CDR3 spans 16 residues. Filled out from reference TRBV7-9 and TRBJ1-1, the complete variable domain reads DTGVSQNPRHKITKRGQNVTFRCDPISEHNRLYWYRQTLGQGPEFLTYFQNEAQLEKSRLLSDRFSAERPKGSFSTLEIQRTEQGDSAMYLCASSLVAQGPATEAFFGQGTRLTVV.